The clone carrying this TCR beta chain was seen once. Its matching antigen is unknown. The sample comes from a study of lymphopenia after photon versus proton radiotherapy. Notes on the study in general: A bigger post-nadir fall in TCR diversity correlated inversely with survival time in deceased patients. Oligoclonal CD8+ Temra expansion after nadir drove photon patients' diversity drop.

The CDR3 is made up of 15 amino acids. Per germline, CDR1 LNHDA and CDR2 SQIVND (reference sequence). V gave up 10 bases and J gave up 8 bases; unmatched junction bases: 17. The method was immunoSEQ multiplex PCR; TCRdb's version includes in-frame clones alone and lacks a portion of them. The table shows 13,000 or so clones, with roughly nine tenths occurring only once. The clonotype comes from a man aged 60 to 75 with pancreatic cancer. The chain combines TRBV19 with TRBJ1-2, with 9 bases that match TRBD1. The source material was peripheral blood, sampled from a patient treated with proton-based radiotherapy. The CDR3 coding sequence is TGTGCCATCCCCTCCACCGGGACAGGGATCCCGGGCTACACCTTC. Translated, it gives CAIPSTGTGIPGYTF. Together with reference TRBV19 and TRBJ1-2, the CDR3 gives the full variable domain: DGGITQSPKYLFRKEGQNVTLSCEQNLNHDAMYWYRQDPGQGLRLIYYSQIVNDFQKGDIAEGYSVSREKKESFPLTVTSAQKNPTAFYLCAIPSTGTGIPGYTFGSGTRLTVV.